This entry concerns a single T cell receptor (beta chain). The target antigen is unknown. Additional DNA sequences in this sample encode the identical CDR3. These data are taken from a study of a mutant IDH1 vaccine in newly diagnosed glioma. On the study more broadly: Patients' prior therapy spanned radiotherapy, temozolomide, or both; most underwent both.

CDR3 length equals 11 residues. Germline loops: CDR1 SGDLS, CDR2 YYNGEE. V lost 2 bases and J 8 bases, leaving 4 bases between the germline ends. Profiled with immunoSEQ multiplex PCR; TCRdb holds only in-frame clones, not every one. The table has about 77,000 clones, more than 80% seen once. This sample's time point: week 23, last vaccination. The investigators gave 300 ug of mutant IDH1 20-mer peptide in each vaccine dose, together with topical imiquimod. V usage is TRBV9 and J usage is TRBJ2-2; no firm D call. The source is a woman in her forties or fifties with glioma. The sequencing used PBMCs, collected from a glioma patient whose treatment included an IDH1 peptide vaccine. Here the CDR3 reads CASSVTGELFF. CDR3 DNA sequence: TGTGCCAGCAGCGTCACAGGGGAGCTGTTTTTT.